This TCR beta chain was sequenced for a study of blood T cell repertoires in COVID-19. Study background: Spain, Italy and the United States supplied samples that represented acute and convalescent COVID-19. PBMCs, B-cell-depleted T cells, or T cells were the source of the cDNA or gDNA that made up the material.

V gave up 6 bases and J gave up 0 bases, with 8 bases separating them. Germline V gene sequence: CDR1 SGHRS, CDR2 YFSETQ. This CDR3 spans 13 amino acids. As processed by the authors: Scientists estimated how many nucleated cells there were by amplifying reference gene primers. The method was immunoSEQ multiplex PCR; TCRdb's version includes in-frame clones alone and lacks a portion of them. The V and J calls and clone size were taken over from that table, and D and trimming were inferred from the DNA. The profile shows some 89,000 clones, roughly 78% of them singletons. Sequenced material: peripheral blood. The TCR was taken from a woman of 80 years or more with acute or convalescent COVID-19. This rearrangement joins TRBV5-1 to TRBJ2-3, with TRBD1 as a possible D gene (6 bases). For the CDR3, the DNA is TGCGCCAGCATGAGGGGGAGCACAGATACGCAGTATTTT. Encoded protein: CASMRGSTDTQYF.